This T cell receptor (beta chain) originates from a study of blood T cell repertoires in COVID-19. Background on the study: Sites in the United States, Italy and Spain provided acute and convalescent COVID-19 samples.

Authors' methods: Nucleated cell number was recorded as an estimate derived from reference gene primer amplification. Measured with immunoSEQ multiplex PCR; TCRdb has only the in-frame clones, and not every one. V and J calls and clone size are as listed in that table; D and trimming were resolved from the DNA. Among hundreds of thousands of clones listed, less than 90% were seen once. Germline V gene lookup returns CDR1 SGHRS and CDR2 YFSETQ. V was trimmed by 0 bases and J by 4 bases, leaving 12 bases between them. The CDR3 loop spans 15 amino acids. The material sequenced was peripheral blood. The rearrangement uses TRBV5-1 and TRBJ2-3, with D perhaps matching TRBD2 (5 bases). This clonotype was obtained from a woman between 70 and 85 years old with COVID-19, enrolled during active disease. The CDR3 bases are TGCGCCAGCAGCTTGGATCAGGTCGGGGCAGATACGCAGTATTTT. Its protein is CASSLDQVGADTQYF.